What follows are 31 T cell receptor beta chains derived from one specimen sequenced in a study of identical twins. Each CDR3 protein is one row after TCRdb ran MiXCR on the 5' RACE reads. The table includes hundreds of thousands of distinct CDR3 sequences, over 8.5% detected once. These same data were also listed under a study on yellow fever vaccine responses in identical twins.

Sequenced sample: PBMCs. The receptors derive from a woman between 18 and 29 years old in good health.

The table lists this clonotype with a few counts. V and J are TRBV6-2 or TRBV6-3 and TRBJ2-7; D might be TRBD2 (6 bases). This CDR3 is 15 amino acids long. Germline assignment: CDR1 MNHEY and CDR2 SVGEGT. Trimming cost V 8 bases and J 3 bases, with 20 bases left between them. The CDR3 DNA reads TGTGCCAGCTACTCCCCTAGGGACTCCAGCTACGAGCAGTACTTC. This gives the protein CASYSPRDSSYEQYF.

This chain connects TRBV5-1 to TRBJ2-6; the D gene could be TRBD1 or TRBD2 (5 bases each). The V gene's germline CDR1 is SGHRS and CDR2 YFSETQ. The V end lost 4 bases, the J end lost 4 bases, and 15 bases lay between the germline ends. The CDR3 has 16 residues. The CDR3 spells CASSPDGDPGANVLTF. The CDR3 coding sequence is TGCGCCAGCAGCCCCGACGGGGACCCGGGGGCCAACGTCCTGACTTTC.

This clonotype came up many times. The chain has TRBV2 and TRBJ2-1, with 10 bases fitting TRBD2. The CDR3 runs 14 residues. The germline gives CDR1 SNHLY, CDR2 FYNNEI. The trim removed 11 bases at V and 6 bases at J, leaving 10 bases unmatched. The CDR3 sequence: CAGESGGATNEQFF. The CDR3 bases are TGTGCCGGGGAAAGCGGGGGGGCCACCAATGAGCAGTTCTTC.

This clonotype occurred many times. This chain joins TRBV5-1 and TRBJ2-3; TRBD1 agrees at 7 bases. The CDR3 is 16 residues long. Germline V gene data show CDR1 as SGHRS and CDR2 as YFSETQ. V dropped 0 bases and J dropped 0; count of bases not matched to a gene: 4. As DNA, the CDR3 is TGCGCCAGCAGCTTGGTGGGACAGCCCAGCACAGATACGCAGTATTTT. Protein product: CASSLVGQPSTDTQYF.

V and J are TRBV2 and TRBJ2-3; D possibly corresponds to TRBD2 (6 bases). The ends were cut back, 10 bases at V and 6 bases at J, with 20 bases in the middle. Germline CDR1 and CDR2: SNHLY and FYNNEI. The CDR3 runs 14 residues. Here the CDR3 DNA reads TGTGCCACCGCCGGGACTGGGGTTATGGATACGCAGTATTTT. Protein product: CATAGTGVMDTQYF.

This clonotype appeared a single time. The chain combines TRBV7-2 with TRBJ2-3; 10 bases are a match to TRBD2. With V trimmed by 5 bases and J by 4 bases, 9 bases remained unmatched. Germline-derived CDR1 and CDR2 are SGHTA and FQGNSA. CDR3 length: 16 residues. The CDR3 here is CASSVRAGGVPDTQYF. The CDR3 region has the DNA TGTGCCAGCAGCGTAAGAGCGGGGGGGGTCCCAGATACGCAGTATTTT.

This clonotype occurred many times. The genes are TRBV20-1 and TRBJ2-1, with 9 bases identical to TRBD2. CDR1 and CDR2 (germline): DFQATT, SNEGSKA (reference sequence). The V segment lost 0 bases and the J segment 4 bases; nucleotides outside the gene matches: 7. This CDR3 spans 16 amino acids. CDR3 sequence (DNA): TGCAGTGCTAGAGATCTCGCGGGAGGGGCATACAATGAGCAGTTCTTC. It codes for CSARDLAGGAYNEQFF.

V usage is TRBV20-1 and J usage is TRBJ2-3; D gene uncertain. V lost 0 bases to trimming and J lost 0 bases, with 10 bases between them. Per germline, CDR1 DFQATT and CDR2 SNEGSKA (reference sequence). The length of the CDR3 is 15 residues. The CDR3 DNA sequence: TGCAGTGCTAGAGAGTCGCAGACTAGCACAGATACGCAGTATTTT. Its translation is CSARESQTSTDTQYF.

The table lists this clonotype with many counts. The chain joins TRBV5-4 to TRBJ2-2; TRBD1 agrees at 10 bases. Germline V gene sequence: CDR1 SGHNT, CDR2 YYREEE (reference sequence). The CDR3 spans 16 residues. V gave up 4 bases and J gave up 7 bases; unmatched junction bases: 10. In DNA form, the CDR3 reads TGTGCCAGCAGCGCTTCCGGGACAGGGGCGGTCGGGGAGCTGTTTTTT. This codes for CASSASGTGAVGELFF.

The rearrangement uses TRBV5-1 and TRBJ2-7; the D call may be TRBD1 or TRBD2 (5 bases each). V lost 4 bases to trimming and J lost 0 bases, with 17 bases between them. Per the germline V gene, CDR1 is SGHRS and CDR2 is YFSETQ. This CDR3 is 16 amino acids long. CDR3: CASSLPRDHLSYEQYF. CDR3 coding DNA: TGCGCCAGCAGCCTCCCCCGGGACCACCTCTCCTACGAGCAGTACTTC.

The rearrangement uses TRBV5-6 and TRBJ2-2; 10 nucleotides agree with TRBD2. The CDR3 extends over 18 amino acids. The V segment lost 2 bases and the J segment 3 bases; nucleotides outside the gene matches: 10. Germline V gives CDR1 SGHDT, CDR2 YYEEEE. The CDR3, as DNA: TGTGCCAGCAGCTTTTTTGCAGCGGGGGGGCTTCACACCGGGGAGCTGTTTTTT. Residues: CASSFFAAGGLHTGELFF.

The chain employs TRBV10-3 and TRBJ2-5; tentative D call: TRBD1 (5 bases). The V and J ends lost 4 bases and 5 bases respectively, with 17 bases between them. There are 15 residues in the CDR3. Germline CDR1 ENHRY, CDR2 SYGVKD. For the CDR3, the DNA is TGTGCCATCAGTGGTCAGGGCAAGGGTCAGGAGACCCAGTACTTC. Amino acids: CAISGQGKGQETQYF.

The gene calls are TRBV2 and TRBJ2-2, with TRBD1 identical over 8 bases. Germline trimming cut 6 bases from V and 2 bases from J; bases unmatched to any gene: 8. CDR3 length: 16 residues. Germline V gene data show CDR1 as SNHLY and CDR2 as FYNNEI. The CDR3 protein is CASRVDRGRNTGELFF. CDR3 in DNA: TGTGCCAGCAGGGTCGACAGGGGCCGAAACACCGGGGAGCTGTTTTTT. Full variable domain (remainder filled in from reference TRBV2 and TRBJ2-2): EPEVTQTPSHQVTQMGQEVILRCVPISNHLYFYWYRQILGQKVEFLVSFYNNEISEKSEIFDDQFSVERPDGSNFTLKIRSTKLEDSAMYFCASRVDRGRNTGELFFGEGSRLTVL.

The V gene is TRBV12-3 or TRBV12-4, the J gene TRBJ1-2, with a weak D call TRBD1 (5 bases). The CDR3 totals 17 residues. The ends were cut back, 2 bases at V and 8 bases at J, with 24 bases in the middle. Here the CDR3 reads CASSLLPAGMGSRGYTF. In nucleotides, the CDR3 is TGTGCCAGCAGTTTACTGCCGGCAGGGATGGGTTCGCGGGGCTACACCTTC.

This clonotype was detected many times. The chain is built from TRBV28 and TRBJ2-1, with D possibly matching TRBD1 (6 bases). The germline V gene encodes CDR1 MDHEN and CDR2 SYDVKM. This CDR3 comprises 16 residues. Between the trimmed V and J ends, which lost 2 bases and 1 base, there was a span of 12 bases. The DNA of the CDR3 is TGTGCCAGCAGTTTACATACCGGGACATCCTACAATGAGCAGTTCTTC. It codes for CASSLHTGTSYNEQFF.

In this sample, this clonotype turned up many times. The rearrangement joins TRBV5-6 to TRBJ2-5, with D unresolved. CDR3 length: 16 amino acids. Per germline, CDR1 SGHDT and CDR2 YYEEEE. Trimming took 6 bases from V and 4 from J, leaving 22 bases between them. The chain's CDR3 is CASTRHMTEYIETQYF. The CDR3 region has the DNA TGTGCCAGCACCCGACACATGACGGAATATATAGAGACCCAGTACTTC. Looking up the rest from reference TRBV5-6 and TRBJ2-5 gives the full variable domain: DAGVTQSPTHLIKTRGQQVTLRCSPKSGHDTVSWYQQALGQGPQFIFQYYEEEERQRGNFPDRFSGHQFPNYSSELNVNALLLGDSALYLCASTRHMTEYIETQYFGPGTRLLVL.

This rearrangement joins TRBV5-1 to TRBJ1-1; D is unclear. This CDR3 has 16 amino acids. Trimming shortened V by 0 bases and J by 1 base, and 13 bases separated the two germline ends. Germline-derived CDR1 and CDR2 are SGHRS and YFSETQ. The CDR3: CASSLESTAANTEAFF. DNA for the CDR3: TGCGCCAGCAGCTTGGAGAGTACAGCTGCGAACACTGAAGCTTTCTTT.

V and J are TRBV2 and TRBJ2-1, with D possibly matching TRBD2 (5 bases). Trimming removed 7 bases at V and 8 bases at J, with 18 bases between. CDR3 length: 14 residues. Germline V gene data show CDR1 as SNHLY and CDR2 as FYNNEI. The CDR3 reads CASIGSATGDEQFF. CDR3 bases: TGTGCCAGCATTGGATCCGCTACCGGGGATGAGCAGTTCTTC.

The chain employs TRBV27 and TRBJ2-2; no clear D gene. Looked up from germline, CDR1 is MNHEY and CDR2 is SMNVEV (reference sequence). V was trimmed by 6 bases and J by 0 bases, leaving 14 bases between them. The CDR3 contains 16 residues. CDR3 loop: CASRVLGLANTGELFF. In nucleotides, the CDR3 is TGTGCCAGCAGAGTTCTTGGATTAGCGAACACCGGGGAGCTGTTTTTT.

The chain uses TRBV11-2 and TRBJ1-1, with D tentatively TRBD1 (6 bases). Germline assignment: CDR1 SGHAT and CDR2 FQNNGV. Deletions cut 0 bases from V and 6 bases from J, with 14 bases between. The CDR3 spans 15 residues. In DNA, the CDR3 is TGTGCCAGCAGCTTAGAGCGTTCCAGACAGGCTGAAGCTTTCTTT. Translating it yields CASSLERSRQAEAFF.

Only a few counts were recorded for this clonotype. V usage is TRBV10-3 and J usage is TRBJ2-7; D remains unclear. The length of the CDR3 is 12 residues. V lost 10 bases and J lost 2, with 12 bases in between. Germline V lookup: CDR1 ENHRY, CDR2 SYGVKD. The CDR3 region has the DNA TGTGCCAGCCAAAGCGTTGCCTACGAGCAGTACTTC. It yields the protein CASQSVAYEQYF.

The CDR3 is CASSKQGVDGYTF. The CDR3 nucleotides are TGTGCCAGCAGCAAACAGGGGGTGGATGGCTACACCTTC. The V call is TRBV7-2, the J call TRBJ1-2; 8 bases map to TRBD1. The CDR3 extends over 13 amino acids. V lost 5 bases to trimming and J lost 6 bases; unmatched junction nucleotides: 5. Germline CDR1 is SGHTA and CDR2 is FQGNSA.

There are many counts of this clonotype. J is TRBJ2-7 and V is TRBV29-1, with TRBD1 matching over 8 bases. The V segment lost 7 bases and the J segment 5 bases; nucleotides outside the gene matches: 10. The germline gives CDR1 SQVTM, CDR2 ANQGSEA. The CDR3 totals 13 residues. This CDR3 reads CSAETDRGHEQYF. In nucleotides, the CDR3 is TGCAGCGCCGAGACCGACAGGGGCCACGAGCAGTACTTC.

This clonotype was recorded a few times. The J gene is TRBJ2-5, the V gene TRBV14; 10 nucleotides line up with TRBD2. The CDR3 runs to 15 residues. From germline, CDR1 is SGHDN and CDR2 FVKESK. V lost 7 bases, J lost 4 bases, and 9 bases stayed unmatched. The CDR3 loop is CASNLGAGGGETQYF. The CDR3 coding sequence is TGTGCCAGCAACCTAGGAGCGGGAGGGGGAGAGACCCAGTACTTC.

This sequence joins TRBV9 and TRBJ2-3; TRBD2 agrees at 9 bases. V shed 0 bases, J shed 2 bases, and the junction held 4 bases outside the gene matches. Germline CDR1 reads SGDLS; CDR2 reads YYNGEE. This CDR3 contains 16 residues. Here the CDR3 reads CASSVGLAGITDTQYF. Here the CDR3 DNA reads TGTGCCAGCAGCGTAGGGCTAGCGGGGATCACAGATACGCAGTATTTT.

The gene calls are TRBV10-3 and TRBJ2-1, with TRBD2 identical over 10 bases. Germline CDR1 and CDR2: ENHRY and SYGVKD. This CDR3 comprises 16 residues. The V gene end was trimmed by 6 bases and the J gene end by 3 bases; junction bases not matched to a gene: 8. The CDR3 loop reads CAIRLELAGLYNEQFF. The CDR3, as DNA: TGTGCCATCAGATTAGAACTAGCGGGGCTCTACAATGAGCAGTTCTTC.

In its sample, this clonotype was seen many times. This chain links TRBV12-3 or TRBV12-4 with TRBJ2-5; D perhaps matches TRBD1 (6 bases). Trimming shortened V by 5 bases and J by 2 bases, and 9 bases separated the two germline ends. There are 13 residues in the CDR3. As DNA, the CDR3 is TGTGCCAGCAGTGACAGGCAACAAGAGACCCAGTACTTC. It encodes CASSDRQQETQYF.

This clonotype was seen more than once but under ten times. The V and J genes are TRBV7-6 and TRBJ2-3, with 9 bases aligning to TRBD1. V was pared by 6 bases and J by 4 bases, with 8 bases of the junction left unmatched. The length of the CDR3 is 15 residues. Germline V gene data show CDR1 as SGHVS and CDR2 as FNYEAQ. The CDR3 DNA reads as TGTGCCAGCAGTCTTCGGACAGGGGCCGCAGATACGCAGTATTTT. Translation: CASSLRTGAADTQYF.

The rearrangement uses TRBV25-1 and TRBJ2-7; a weak D match, TRBD2 (5 bases). Germline CDR1 and CDR2: MGHDK and SYGVNS. V lost 3 bases, J lost 0 bases, and 12 bases lay in between. The CDR3 runs to 15 residues. CDR3 sequence: CASSDRQLGSYEQYF. Written as DNA, the CDR3 is TGTGCCAGCAGTGATCGACAACTAGGCTCCTACGAGCAGTACTTC.

V gene TRBV28 combines with J gene TRBJ2-2; D possibly uses TRBD1 or TRBD2 (7 bases each). This CDR3 comprises 15 residues. The germline CDR1 and CDR2 sequences are MDHEN and SYDVKM. Trimming left V 5 bases short and J 3 bases short, with 13 bases between. The chain's CDR3 is CASSRGDSDTGELFF. The CDR3 DNA reads TGTGCCAGCAGTCGGGGGGACAGCGACACCGGGGAGCTGTTTTTT.

This clonotype has more than one count but fewer than ten. V usage is TRBV11-2 and J usage is TRBJ2-3; possibly TRBD1 for D (5 bases). V lost 2 bases, J lost 0 bases, and 18 bases lay in between. The germline CDR1 and CDR2 sequences are SGHAT and FQNNGV. The CDR3 is 18 amino acids. The CDR3 DNA sequence: TGTGCCAGCAGCTTATATATGGCAGGGCCGGAGAGCACAGATACGCAGTATTTT. Its protein product is CASSLYMAGPESTDTQYF.